This T cell receptor (beta chain) was obtained from a study of CD8 T cells in ankylosing spondylitis. Notes on the study in general: Blood of patients with ankylosing spondylitis appeared to be characterized by a TCR beta motif of eight or nine highly homologous variants. In synovial fluid and blood from reactive arthritis, some motif variants were previously reported. Disease-linked clones were reportedly significantly enriched in matched ankylosing spondylitis synovial fluid.

With respect to this clonotype: Its antigen is still unknown. Because it lacks the conserved phenylalanine or tryptophan at the end, this CDR3 is likely a read error.

With molecular barcodes, quantitative 5'-RACE was used to make the TCR beta libraries. From the 5' RACE reads, TCRdb called clonotypes with MiXCR, one entry per CDR3 protein. In the table there are fewer than 350,000 distinct CDR3 sequences, about 9.9% of which are singletons. Trimming left V 4 bases short and J 4 bases short, with 13 bases between. CDR3 length: 13 residues. Per the germline V gene, CDR1 is DFQATT and CDR2 is SNEGSKA (reference sequence). The origin of this receptor is a female donor with ankylosing spondylitis or in good health (not recorded which). Sample: blood, either unsorted or a sorted T cell fraction (not recorded which). V and J are TRBV20-1 and TRBJ2-5, with D perhaps being TRBD1 or TRBD2 (5 bases each). The CDR3 region is CSATGLGVETQYL. CDR3 DNA: TGCAGTGCTACTGGGCTGGGGGTAGAGACCCAGTACTTG.